These T cell receptor beta chains were read from a single sample in a study of CD8 T cells in ankylosing spondylitis. Using its own MiXCR run on the 5' RACE reads, TCRdb lists one record per CDR3 protein. The sample includes about 250,000 distinct CDR3 sequences, 20% to 30% of them seen just once. Sequenced input: blood, either unsorted or a sorted T cell fraction (not recorded which). These receptors came from a male donor with ankylosing spondylitis or in good health (not recorded which). Each CDR3 is given with its conserved first and last residue. The D gene is left open where the match is weak. Expanded clones get a size class; other rows say once, few or many, or leave the size out.

d_gene: TRBD1
j_gene: TRBJ2-2
abundance: -
v_gene: TRBV29-1
CDR3aa: CSVKTGVITGELFF
CDR3nt: TGCAGCGTCAAGACAGGGGTGATCACCGGGGAGCTGTTTTTT

d_gene: -
j_gene: TRBJ2-7
abundance: -
v_gene: TRBV6-5
CDR3aa: CASSYSGGGLSYEQYF
CDR3nt: TGTGCCAGCAGTTACTCAGGTGGGGGGCTCTCCTACGAGCAGTACTTC

d_gene: TRBD1
j_gene: TRBJ1-1
abundance: many
v_gene: TRBV5-1
CDR3aa: CASSLGTGRNTEAFF
CDR3nt: TGCGCCAGCAGCTTGGGGACAGGGCGGAACACTGAAGCTTTCTTT

d_gene: -
j_gene: TRBJ2-3
abundance: many
v_gene: TRBV20-1
CDR3aa: CSARPGNTQYF
CDR3nt: TGCAGTGCTAGGCCAGGGAACACGCAGTATTTT

d_gene: TRBD1
j_gene: TRBJ1-1
abundance: many
v_gene: TRBV5-8
CDR3aa: CASSLAQGAAGTEAFF
CDR3nt: TGTGCCAGCAGCTTGGCCCAGGGGGCAGCGGGAACTGAAGCTTTCTTT

d_gene: -
j_gene: TRBJ2-3
abundance: -
v_gene: TRBV29-1
CDR3aa: CLASPGRPGTDTQYF
CDR3nt: TGCCTCGCCAGCCCCGGGCGCCCCGGCACAGATACGCAGTATTTT

d_gene: -
j_gene: TRBJ2-5
abundance: few
v_gene: TRBV10-1
CDR3aa: CASSDGGDAGETQYF
CDR3nt: TGCGCCAGCAGTGATGGGGGCGACGCGGGAGAGACCCAGTACTTC

d_gene: -
j_gene: TRBJ2-2
abundance: -
v_gene: TRBV7-8
CDR3aa: CASSLASGLNTGELFF
CDR3nt: TGTGCCAGCAGCTTAGCATCAGGTCTAAACACCGGGGAGCTGTTTTTT

d_gene: -
j_gene: TRBJ2-3
abundance: many
v_gene: TRBV5-1
CDR3aa: CASSLDWGLADTQYF
CDR3nt: TGCGCCAGCAGCTTGGACTGGGGCTTGGCAGATACGCAGTATTTT

d_gene: TRBD2
j_gene: TRBJ2-1
abundance: many
v_gene: TRBV5-1
CDR3aa: CASNRGLAGGYNEQFF
CDR3nt: TGCGCCAGCAACCGAGGACTAGCGGGTGGGTACAATGAGCAGTTCTTC

d_gene: -
j_gene: TRBJ1-1
abundance: many
v_gene: TRBV20-1
CDR3aa: CSAGGDTEAFF
CDR3nt: TGCAGTGCTGGGGGTGACACTGAAGCTTTCTTT

d_gene: -
j_gene: TRBJ2-7
abundance: many
v_gene: TRBV28
CDR3aa: CATSSYEQYF
CDR3nt: TGTGCCACCTCATCCTACGAGCAGTACTTC

d_gene: TRBD1
j_gene: TRBJ2-5
abundance: many
v_gene: TRBV20-1
CDR3aa: CSAPSGTEETQYF
CDR3nt: TGCAGTGCCCCGAGTGGGACAGAAGAGACCCAGTACTTC

d_gene: TRBD2
j_gene: TRBJ2-5
abundance: few
v_gene: TRBV5-5
CDR3aa: CASRLSGGAVRETQYF
CDR3nt: TGTGCCAGCAGGCTGAGCGGGGGGGCCGTCAGGGAGACCCAGTACTTC

d_gene: -
j_gene: TRBJ2-7
abundance: -
v_gene: TRBV25-1
CDR3aa: CASSESGLYEQYF
CDR3nt: TGTGCCAGCAGTGAATCCGGCCTCTACGAGCAGTACTTC

d_gene: -
j_gene: TRBJ2-3
abundance: many
v_gene: TRBV5-1
CDR3aa: CASSPPSGQQDTQYF
CDR3nt: TGCGCCAGCAGCCCACCCTCGGGGCAACAAGATACGCAGTATTTT

d_gene: -
j_gene: TRBJ2-6
abundance: -
v_gene: TRBV12-3/TRBV12-4
CDR3aa: CASSSQGYSGANVLTF
CDR3nt: TGTGCCAGCAGTTCCCAGGGATACTCTGGGGCCAACGTCCTGACTTTC

d_gene: -
j_gene: TRBJ1-1
abundance: -
v_gene: TRBV29-1
CDR3aa: CSVLDRPDTEAFF
CDR3nt: TGCAGCGTTCTAGACAGACCCGACACTGAAGCTTTCTTT

d_gene: -
j_gene: TRBJ2-7
abundance: -
v_gene: TRBV12-3/TRBV12-4
CDR3aa: CASSLAPGTSHSYEQYF
CDR3nt: TGTGCCAGCAGTTTAGCGCCCGGGACTTCACACTCCTACGAGCAGTACTTC

d_gene: TRBD1
j_gene: TRBJ1-4
abundance: many
v_gene: TRBV20-1
CDR3aa: CSALGQGREKLFF
CDR3nt: TGCAGTGCTTTGGGACAGGGGAGGGAAAAACTGTTTTTT

d_gene: -
j_gene: TRBJ1-4
abundance: -
v_gene: TRBV5-5
CDR3aa: CASSLTENEKLFF
CDR3nt: TGTGCCAGCAGCCTTACAGAGAATGAAAAACTGTTTTTT

d_gene: -
j_gene: TRBJ2-2
abundance: -
v_gene: TRBV12-3/TRBV12-4
CDR3aa: CASSPYQGGTGELFF
CDR3nt: TGTGCCAGCAGTCCGTACCAGGGAGGAACCGGGGAGCTGTTTTTT

d_gene: -
j_gene: TRBJ2-3
abundance: -
v_gene: TRBV10-3
CDR3aa: CAISESAWESTDTQYF
CDR3nt: TGTGCCATCAGTGAGTCGGCGTGGGAAAGCACAGATACGCAGTATTTT

d_gene: TRBD1
j_gene: TRBJ1-2
abundance: -
v_gene: TRBV10-3
CDR3aa: CAVSVITGASYGYTF
CDR3nt: TGTGCCGTCTCAGTCATAACAGGGGCCTCCTATGGCTACACCTTC

d_gene: TRBD2
j_gene: TRBJ2-5
abundance: many
v_gene: TRBV20-1
CDR3aa: CSASPGTSEEETQYF
CDR3nt: TGCAGTGCCTCGCCCGGGACTAGCGAGGAAGAGACCCAGTACTTC

d_gene: -
j_gene: TRBJ1-5
abundance: few
v_gene: TRBV5-6
CDR3aa: CAISSGLRRQPQHF
CDR3nt: TGTGCCATCAGCTCCGGGCTGCGGAGGCAGCCCCAGCATTTT

d_gene: -
j_gene: TRBJ2-3
abundance: -
v_gene: TRBV5-5
CDR3aa: CASSFGLVSLPTDTQYF
CDR3nt: TGTGCCAGCAGCTTTGGGCTTGTCAGCCTCCCCACAGATACGCAGTATTTT

d_gene: -
j_gene: TRBJ1-2
abundance: many
v_gene: TRBV28
CDR3aa: CASRTDIYGYTF
CDR3nt: TGTGCCAGCAGGACAGATATCTATGGCTACACCTTC

d_gene: TRBD2
j_gene: TRBJ2-5
abundance: -
v_gene: TRBV20-1
CDR3aa: CSTRHLLKGGETQYF
CDR3nt: TGCAGTACTAGACATTTATTGAAGGGAGGGGAGACCCAGTACTTC

d_gene: -
j_gene: TRBJ2-1
abundance: many
v_gene: TRBV12-3/TRBV12-4
CDR3aa: CASSLGPGDNEQFF
CDR3nt: TGTGCCAGCAGTTTAGGTCCGGGCGACAATGAGCAGTTCTTC

d_gene: TRBD2
j_gene: TRBJ2-5
abundance: -
v_gene: TRBV12-3/TRBV12-4
CDR3aa: CASHLSGGRETQYF
CDR3nt: TGTGCCAGCCACCTTAGCGGGGGGCGGGAGACCCAGTACTTC

d_gene: TRBD2
j_gene: TRBJ2-1
abundance: -
v_gene: TRBV6-1
CDR3aa: CASSAGVLAPLEQFF
CDR3nt: TGTGCCAGCAGCGCCGGTGTACTAGCGCCCCTCGAGCAGTTCTTC

d_gene: -
j_gene: TRBJ1-1
abundance: many
v_gene: TRBV3-1
CDR3aa: CASSQEGRTEAFF
CDR3nt: TGTGCCAGCAGCCAAGAGGGGCGCACTGAAGCTTTCTTT

d_gene: TRBD2
j_gene: TRBJ2-1
abundance: once
v_gene: TRBV20-1
CDR3aa: CSPAGGGAQGYNEQFF
CDR3nt: TGCAGTCCGGCGGGCGGGGGGGCCCAGGGTTACAATGAGCAGTTCTTC

d_gene: TRBD1
j_gene: TRBJ2-7
abundance: -
v_gene: TRBV4-2
CDR3aa: CASSQPGQAEQYF
CDR3nt: TGTGCCAGCAGCCAGCCAGGACAGGCCGAGCAGTACTTC

d_gene: -
j_gene: TRBJ2-2
abundance: few
v_gene: TRBV7-8
CDR3aa: CASSLAGFTGELFF
CDR3nt: TGTGCCAGCAGCTTAGCGGGCTTCACCGGGGAGCTGTTTTTT

d_gene: TRBD1
j_gene: TRBJ1-4
abundance: many
v_gene: TRBV20-1
CDR3aa: CSARSGQGPEKLFF
CDR3nt: TGCAGTGCTAGATCCGGACAGGGACCCGAAAAACTGTTTTTT

d_gene: TRBD2
j_gene: TRBJ2-5
abundance: -
v_gene: TRBV2
CDR3aa: CASSRRGGLGETQYF
CDR3nt: TGTGCCAGCAGTAGACGGGGGGGCCTTGGAGAGACCCAGTACTTC

d_gene: -
j_gene: TRBJ1-1
abundance: -
v_gene: TRBV12-3/TRBV12-4
CDR3aa: CASSFRVLTEAFF
CDR3nt: TGTGCCAGCAGTTTTAGGGTTTTGACTGAAGCTTTCTTT

d_gene: -
j_gene: TRBJ2-7
abundance: -
v_gene: TRBV9
CDR3aa: CASSEGGGTVQHSYEQYF
CDR3nt: TGTGCCAGCAGCGAGGGAGGGGGGACAGTCCAGCACTCCTACGAGCAGTACTTC

d_gene: -
j_gene: TRBJ2-1
abundance: many
v_gene: TRBV28
CDR3aa: CASSFESPYNEQFF
CDR3nt: TGTGCCAGCAGTTTCGAGTCCCCCTACAATGAGCAGTTCTTC

d_gene: -
j_gene: TRBJ2-3
abundance: few
v_gene: TRBV5-1
CDR3aa: CASSLGTRQSTDTQYF
CDR3nt: TGCGCCAGCAGCTTGGGAACTAGGCAGAGCACAGATACGCAGTATTTT

d_gene: -
j_gene: TRBJ2-1
abundance: -
v_gene: TRBV7-2
CDR3aa: CASSLVGAVYNEQFF
CDR3nt: TGTGCCAGCAGCTTAGTTGGGGCTGTCTACAATGAGCAGTTCTTC

d_gene: TRBD1
j_gene: TRBJ1-1
abundance: -
v_gene: TRBV7-9
CDR3aa: CASSPPSGTGGDTEAFF
CDR3nt: TGTGCCAGCAGCCCACCCTCCGGGACAGGGGGCGACACTGAAGCTTTCTTT

d_gene: TRBD1
j_gene: TRBJ2-7
abundance: -
v_gene: TRBV3-1
CDR3aa: CASSPDRGRSEQYF
CDR3nt: TGTGCCAGCAGCCCCGACAGGGGTCGGTCCGAGCAGTACTTC

d_gene: TRBD1
j_gene: TRBJ1-2
abundance: -
v_gene: TRBV12-3/TRBV12-4
CDR3aa: CASSWAQGVTNYGYTF
CDR3nt: TGTGCCAGCAGTTGGGCCCAGGGGGTGACTAACTATGGCTACACCTTC

d_gene: -
j_gene: TRBJ1-2
abundance: -
v_gene: TRBV10-3
CDR3aa: CAISPVETYGYTF
CDR3nt: TGTGCCATCAGCCCGGTTGAGACCTATGGCTACACCTTC